This record looks at one T cell receptor beta chain sequence and its context. Which antigen it targets is not known. Nothing much larger sits one base from this clone, and base qualities are not available. From the cysteine through the phenylalanine, the CDR3 covers 15 amino acids. Of the read, only the CDR3 DNA is kept; its 45 bases are in frame from base 1. V loses 1 base, J loses 2 bases, and the germline ends lie 9 bases apart. From a lookup of the germline V gene (reference sequence), CDR1 and CDR2 are SEHNR and FQNEAQ. Ficoll-Paque density gradient centrifugation was the method used to isolate PBMCs. The sample is drawn from a study of T-cell memory formation after mild COVID-19 (dated by TCRdb to 2020 to 2023). Broadly, across the study: TCR sequence clusters from the two donors were found to be largely donor specific. In two donors, T-cell clones that expanded and contracted after mild COVID-19 were followed by sequencing TCRalpha and TCRbeta repertoires longitudinally. The cohort was made up of two young adult volunteers, one female and one male, who were previously healthy.

Sequencing instrument: Illumina NovaSeq 6000. cDNA libraries for TCRalpha and TCRbeta were prepared by 5'RACE using constant-segment primers, with sample barcodes and unique molecular identifiers added. Trizol reagent was used to extract RNA from every sample. The libraries were amplified in two PCR steps, and the second step added a second sample barcode and Illumina TruSeq adapters. Sequencing of libraries was performed on an Illumina NovaSeq with 2 x 150 bp paired-end reads. For the original study's pipeline: The reads were demultiplexed and collapsed into UMI-guided consensus sequences using migec v1.2.7. With mixcr v2.1.11, UMI consensuses were aligned to TRA and TRB V and J templates and assembled into clonotypes. A clonotype was counted as expanded or contracted only when both edgeR and NoisET called the clonotype significant, with the noise models trained on biological replicates. For edgeR calls, a false discovery rate-adjusted p below 0.01 and a log2 fold-change threshold of 1 were applied. As an exploratory analysis of dynamics, max-normalized trajectories of the 1000 most abundant clonotypes were examined with PCA combined with hierarchical clustering. Separately sequenced CD4+ and CD8+ repertoires were used to assign a CD4 or CD8 phenotype to each responding clone. TCRdb trimmed the raw reads at Q25, called clones with MiXCR and kept productive beta chains. One record per CDR3 amino acid sequence lists the most common genes and DNA. What appears here as the V and J calls and clone size reflects TCRdb's work, not the paper's. The sample table records roughly 200,000 distinct CDR3 sequences; about a sixth of these occur just once. In total, the top ten clones hold around 1.9% of the sample.

The research as a whole found: The second-wave clones that peaked on day 37 were not confirmed to be SARS-CoV-2 specific. Only two mild cases were covered in the study, and larger cohorts including severe cases with pre-infection samples were considered necessary. Some responding clones were detected in pre-infection memory, which suggested that pre-existing cross-reactive memory T cells had joined the SARS-CoV-2 response. From day 15 to 85, contracting clones showed balanced CD4/CD8 phenotypes, whereas a second wave of clones that expanded from day 15 to 37 leaned towards CD4+. Contracting CD4+ clones were found mainly in CM and EM memory subsets, while CD8+ clones were enriched in EMRA.

The sequence joins TRBV7-9 to TRBJ1-3, with the D gene call left open. Material: PBMCs or a T cell subset sorted from them (not recorded which). This clonotype originated in an adult woman who had mild COVID-19 (a few samples of this study predate the infection). The sample titles of this study are shuffled in the database, so cell type and time point are left out; the donor was told from shared clones. The CDR3 region: CASSLVQAPGNTIYF. The DNA is as follows: TGTGCCAGCAGCTTAGTCCAGGCCCCTGGAAACACCATATATTTT.